The entry that follows covers one T cell receptor (beta chain) sequence. No antigen is known for it. Here immunoSEQ multiplex PCR was the method, and the copy in TCRdb shows in-frame clones only, minus some. The repertoire has about 49,000 clones, 92% of them found once; the top ten carry 1.4% to 1.5%. This sample is part of a study of cytomegalovirus exposure and HLA in healthy donors. Study background: In a later analysis, the 130 or so validation repertoires were reported to have used the same platform as the approximately 700 first-cohort repertoires.

General observations from the study: According to a subsequent analysis, TCR clusters from the first cohort were inclined to appear together in the 130 or so validation repertoires. Cytomegalovirus-associated status was assigned to 150 to 200 TCR beta chains.

The sequencing input was PBMCs. This sequence originates from a man in his late teens or twenties in good health and CMV-seronegative.

CDR3 loop: CASSQYSGSYGYTF. For the CDR3, the DNA is TGTGCCAGCAGCCAGTACAGTGGGTCCTATGGCTACACCTTC. This chain joins TRBV4-2 and TRBJ1-2; D gene unclear. V was shortened by 3 bases and J by 4 bases, with 12 bases between the two germline ends. There are 14 residues in the CDR3. Germline CDR1 is LGHNA and CDR2 is YNFKEQ.